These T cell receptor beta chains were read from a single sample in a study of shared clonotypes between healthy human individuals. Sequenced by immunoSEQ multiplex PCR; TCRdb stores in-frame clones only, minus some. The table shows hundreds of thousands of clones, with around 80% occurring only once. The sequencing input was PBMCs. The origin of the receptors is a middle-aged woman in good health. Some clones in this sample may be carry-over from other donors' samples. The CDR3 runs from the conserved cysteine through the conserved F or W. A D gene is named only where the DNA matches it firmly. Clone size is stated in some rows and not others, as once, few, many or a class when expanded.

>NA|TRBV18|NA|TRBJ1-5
CASSPPGQPQHF
TGTGCCAGCTCACCACCCGGTCAGCCCCAGCATTTT
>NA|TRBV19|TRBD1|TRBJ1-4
CASSMSTGDEKLFF
TGTGCCAGTAGTATGTCGACAGGGGATGAAAAACTGTTTTTT
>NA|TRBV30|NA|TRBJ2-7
CAWSVRGPAYEQYF
TGTGCCTGGAGTGTAAGGGGCCCCGCCTACGAGCAGTACTTC
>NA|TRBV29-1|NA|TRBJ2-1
CSVRAGYNEQFF
TGCAGCGTGAGGGCCGGGTACAATGAGCAGTTCTTC
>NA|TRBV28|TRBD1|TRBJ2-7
CASSLPGQGSNEQYF
TGTGCCAGCAGTTTGCCGGGACAGGGGTCTAACGAGCAGTACTTC
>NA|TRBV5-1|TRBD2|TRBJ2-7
CASSSTGLAGDEQYF
TGCGCCAGCAGCTCAACTGGACTAGCGGGAGACGAGCAGTACTTC
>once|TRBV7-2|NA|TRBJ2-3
CASSSSIVTDTQYF
TGTGCCAGCAGCTCTAGCATAGTCACAGATACGCAGTATTTT
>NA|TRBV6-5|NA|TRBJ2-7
CASGRGVYGDEQYF
TGTGCCTCAGGAAGGGGGGTCTATGGGGACGAGCAGTACTTC
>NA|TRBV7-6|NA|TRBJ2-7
CASSLAGEGTYEQYF
TGTGCCAGCAGCTTAGCAGGGGAAGGGACCTACGAGCAGTACTTC
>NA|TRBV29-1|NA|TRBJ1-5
CSVAEAGGNQPQHF
TGCAGCGTTGCGGAGGCAGGGGGCAATCAGCCCCAGCATTTT
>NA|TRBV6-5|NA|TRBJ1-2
CASTTAGNYGYTF
TGTGCCAGCACCACGGCGGGCAACTATGGCTACACCTTC
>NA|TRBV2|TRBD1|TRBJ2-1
CASSKETGGSYNEQFF
TGTGCCAGCTCCAAGGAGACAGGGGGCTCCTACAATGAGCAGTTCTTC
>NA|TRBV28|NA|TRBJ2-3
CASRPPGAGRTDTQYF
TGTGCCAGCAGGCCGCCAGGAGCGGGTCGCACAGATACGCAGTATTTT
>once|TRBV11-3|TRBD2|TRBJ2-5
CASSPLAGGFETQYF
TGTGCCAGCAGCCCACTAGCGGGAGGGTTTGAGACCCAGTACTTC
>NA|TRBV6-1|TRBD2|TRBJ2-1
CASKSSGSGNEQFF
TGTGCCAGCAAATCTAGCGGGAGTGGGAATGAGCAGTTCTTC
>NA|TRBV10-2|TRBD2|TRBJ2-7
CASSESVNVVGGPVEQYF
TGCGCCAGCAGTGAGTCGGTGAATGTTGTGGGAGGGCCCGTCGAGCAGTACTTC
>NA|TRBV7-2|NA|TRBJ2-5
CASSPDWVQETQYF
TGTGCCAGCAGCCCCGACTGGGTCCAGGAGACCCAGTACTTC